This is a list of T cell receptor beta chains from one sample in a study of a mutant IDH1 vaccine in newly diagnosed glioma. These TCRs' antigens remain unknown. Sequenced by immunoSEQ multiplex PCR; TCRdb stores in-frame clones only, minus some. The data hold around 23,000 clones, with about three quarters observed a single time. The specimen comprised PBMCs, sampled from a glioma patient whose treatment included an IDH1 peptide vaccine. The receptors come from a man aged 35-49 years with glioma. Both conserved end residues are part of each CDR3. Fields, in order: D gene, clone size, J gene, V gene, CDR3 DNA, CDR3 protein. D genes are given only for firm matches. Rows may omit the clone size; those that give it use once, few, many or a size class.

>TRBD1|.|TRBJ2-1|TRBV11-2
TGTGCCAGCAGCTTAGAGCGACAGGGGGCTCGTGAGCAGTTCTTC
CASSLERQGAREQFF
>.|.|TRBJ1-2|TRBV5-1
TGCGCCAGCAGCTTGGAACGGGGAACGAACGGCTACACCTTC
CASSLERGTNGYTF
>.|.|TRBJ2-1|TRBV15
TGTGCCACCAGCAGGGAGGACGGGGGTACCAATGAGCAGTTCTTC
CATSREDGGTNEQFF
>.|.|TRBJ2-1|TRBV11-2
TGTGCCAGCAGCCCAACCACCAGGGAGCAGTTCTTC
CASSPTTREQFF
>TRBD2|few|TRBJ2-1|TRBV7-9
TGTGCCAGCAGCTCGCTGGGGCTAGCGGGAGAAGAGCAGTTCTTC
CASSSLGLAGEEQFF
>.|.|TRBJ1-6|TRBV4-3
TGCGCCAGCAGCCAAGATGGGAGGAGGGATCGTTCACCCCTCCACTTT
CASSQDGRRDRSPLHF
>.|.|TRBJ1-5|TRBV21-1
TGTGCCAGCAGCCCAACCCAGGGAAGTGTCGTTAGCAATCAGCCCCAGCATTTT
CASSPTQGSVVSNQPQHF
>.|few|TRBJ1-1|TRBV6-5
TGTGCCAGCAGTTCATCCCGGCCGCCCTGGCGGGGTGAAGCTTTCTTT
CASSSSRPPWRGEAFF
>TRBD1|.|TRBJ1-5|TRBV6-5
TGTGCCAGCAATCCCCGACAGGGGCAGCCCCAGCATTTT
CASNPRQGQPQHF
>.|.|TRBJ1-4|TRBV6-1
TGTGCCAGCAGTGACAGGGGTCCCTCCCGGGGGAGCGAAAAACTGTTTTTT
CASSDRGPSRGSEKLFF
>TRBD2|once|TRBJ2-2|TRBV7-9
TGTGCCAGCAGCTCAGCGGGAGGGTTTTATACCGGGGAGCTGTTTTTT
CASSSAGGFYTGELFF
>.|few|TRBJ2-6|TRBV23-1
TGCGCCAGCAGGCCCTGGCTCTCTGGGGCCAACGTCCTGACTTTC
CASRPWLSGANVLTF
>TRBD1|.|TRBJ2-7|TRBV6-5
TGTGCCAGCAGACCACAGGGGGCCGGTTACGAGCAGTACTTC
CASRPQGAGYEQYF
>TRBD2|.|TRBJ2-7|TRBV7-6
TGTGCCAGCAGGGCGAGGGGACTAGGAATCGGCGACGAGCAGTACTTC
CASRARGLGIGDEQYF
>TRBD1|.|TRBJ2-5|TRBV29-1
TGCAGCGTCAAGACAGGGGGCACGGAGACCCAGTACTTC
CSVKTGGTETQYF
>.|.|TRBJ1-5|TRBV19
TGTGCCAGTAGTTGGAGCAATCAGCCCCAGCATTTT
CASSWSNQPQHF
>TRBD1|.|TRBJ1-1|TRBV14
TGTGCCAGCAGCCGGGAAACAGGGGGGGCTGAAGCTTTCTTT
CASSRETGGAEAFF
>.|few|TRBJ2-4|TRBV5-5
TGTGCCAGCAGCTTGGAAGGTACCGCGGAAAACATTCAGTACTTC
CASSLEGTAENIQYF
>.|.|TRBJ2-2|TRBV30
TGTGCCTGGAGTCGGCAGAACACCGGGGAGCTGTTTTTT
CAWSRQNTGELFF
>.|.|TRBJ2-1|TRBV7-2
TGTGCCAGCAGCCTGTGGGAGCCCAATGAGCAGTTCTTC
CASSLWEPNEQFF
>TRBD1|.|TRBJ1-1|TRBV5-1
TGCGCCAGCAGCTCGGACAGGGCCGACACTGAAGCTTTCTTT
CASSSDRADTEAFF
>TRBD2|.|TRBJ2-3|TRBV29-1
TGCAGCGTTGACGCCGGGGGGGGAGCGGGCAGGTTTATGAATACGCAGTATTTT
CSVDAGGGAGRFMNTQYF
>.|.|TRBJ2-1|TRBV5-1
TGCGCCAGCAGCTTGCAGGAAGGGACCTACAATGAGCAGTTCTTC
CASSLQEGTYNEQFF
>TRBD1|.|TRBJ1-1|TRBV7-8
TGTGCCAGCAGCTATACCGGGACAGGGTGGACAAACACTGAAGCTTTCTTT
CASSYTGTGWTNTEAFF
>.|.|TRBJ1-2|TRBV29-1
TGCAGCGGAGGGACGCCGGGTGGGAACTATGGCTACACCTTC
CSGGTPGGNYGYTF
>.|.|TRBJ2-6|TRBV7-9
TGTGCCAGCAGCTTCTCCGAGTCTGGGGCCAACGTCCTGACTTTC
CASSFSESGANVLTF
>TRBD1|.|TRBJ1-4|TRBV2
TGTGCCAGCAGGACAGGGGATGCAACTAATGAAAAACTGTTTTTT
CASRTGDATNEKLFF